A single sample gave rise to the 3 T cell receptor beta chains below, sequenced in a study of cytomegalovirus exposure and HLA in healthy donors. The PCR had 60 Vbeta and 13 Jbeta primers. Sequencing used immunoSEQ multiplex PCR; TCRdb keeps in-frame clones, though not all of them. There are under 200,000 clones in the sample; around 78% occur only once, and 1.5% to 1.8% lies in the top ten. What was sequenced was PBMCs. These receptors originate from a man aged 35-49 years in good health and CMV-seronegative.

This chain uses TRBV7-2 with TRBJ1-3, with 10 bases fitting TRBD1. The CDR3 spans 17 residues. CDR1 and CDR2 from the germline V gene are SGHTA and FQGNSA. After removal of 5 bases from V and 4 bases from J, the junction contained 11 bases not matched to a gene. This CDR3 is CASSPGQGTSGGNTIYF. In nucleotides, the CDR3 is TGTGCCAGCAGCCCGGGACAGGGGACTTCGGGAGGAAACACCATATATTTT.

The chain uses TRBV5-1 and TRBJ1-5; D ambiguous. The CDR3 spans 13 residues. CDR1 and CDR2 from the germline V gene are SGHRS and YFSETQ. The V and J ends lost 0 bases and 7 bases respectively, with 8 bases between them. This CDR3 is CASSLGNSQPQHF. CDR3 in DNA: TGCGCCAGCAGCTTGGGTAACAGCCAGCCCCAGCATTTT.

The chain uses TRBV9 and TRBJ2-1; 7 nucleotides line up with TRBD2. With 0 bases clipped from V and 4 bases from J, the junction kept 4 bases outside the gene matches. CDR3 length: 15 residues. Per germline, CDR1 SGDLS and CDR2 YYNGEE. The CDR3 nucleotides are TGTGCCAGCAGCGTAGACGCGGGAGCATACAATGAGCAGTTCTTC. Protein product: CASSVDAGAYNEQFF. The whole variable domain, remainder taken from reference TRBV9 and TRBJ2-1, is DSGVTQTPKHLITATGQRVTLRCSPRSGDLSVYWYQQSLDQGLQFLIQYYNGEERAKGNILERFSAQQFPDLHSELNLSSLELGDSALYFCASSVDAGAYNEQFFGPGTRLTVL.